This is a list of T cell receptor beta chains from one sample in a study of response to subunit inactivated influenza vaccine. One entry per CDR3 protein, called by TCRdb with MiXCR from the RT-PCR reads. Altogether under 550,000 distinct CDR3 sequences are present, about 7.2% being singletons, with the ten largest covering over 10%. The material sequenced was PBMCs from blood, taken roughly 24 months after vaccination. The receptor source for this set is a man aged 45 to 75 who received an inactivated influenza vaccine. Both conserved end residues are part of each CDR3. D genes are given only for firm matches. Clone size is not always given. Where it is, it says once, few, many or a class for expanded clones.

TRBD2 | TRBJ2-5 | NA | TRBV20-1 | CSAGASGMVETQYF | TGCAGTGCTGGGGCTAGCGGGATGGTGGAGACCCAGTACTTC
NA | TRBJ1-4 | few | TRBV12-3/TRBV12-4 | CASSPSGPGDEKLFF | TGTGCCAGCAGCCCATCCGGGCCAGGAGATGAAAAACTGTTTTTT
NA | TRBJ1-2 | many | TRBV18 | CASSPDSLGYTF | TGTGCCAGCTCACCGGACAGTTTAGGCTACACCTTC
TRBD1 | TRBJ1-1 | few | TRBV20-1 | CSAFTGTGHTEAFF | TGCAGTGCTTTTACCGGGACAGGGCACACTGAAGCTTTCTTT
TRBD1 | TRBJ2-3 | NA | TRBV5-5 | CASSFSGTGRDTQYF | TGTGCCAGCAGCTTTTCCGGGACAGGGAGGGATACGCAGTATTTT
TRBD2 | TRBJ2-7 | many | TRBV6-2/TRBV6-3 | CASSYPTSGEKYEQYF | TGTGCCAGCAGTTACCCCACAAGCGGGGAGAAGTACGAGCAGTACTTC
NA | TRBJ1-2 | few | TRBV12-3/TRBV12-4 | CASSRTADYGYTF | TGTGCCAGCAGTAGGACAGCGGACTATGGCTACACCTTC
NA | TRBJ2-7 | NA | TRBV2 | CASNGLIDEQYF | TGTGCCAGCAACGGACTAATTGACGAGCAGTACTTC
TRBD1 | TRBJ2-1 | many | TRBV6-1 | CASSPGGERNEQFF | TGTGCCAGCAGTCCAGGGGGAGAACGCAATGAGCAGTTCTTC
NA | TRBJ2-7 | few | TRBV4-1 | CASSQDQGNVYEQYF | TGCGCCAGCAGCCAAGATCAGGGTAATGTATACGAGCAGTACTTC
TRBD2 | TRBJ2-1 | NA | TRBV5-1 | CASSLAGQAGGSHEQFF | TGCGCCAGCAGCTTGGCCGGTCAAGCGGGAGGTTCGCATGAGCAGTTCTTC
NA | TRBJ2-1 | few | TRBV2 | CASNRTPYNEQFF | TGTGCCAGCAATAGGACGCCTTACAATGAGCAGTTCTTC
NA | TRBJ1-1 | NA | TRBV5-1 | CASRQGGDDTEAFF | TGCGCCAGCCGCCAGGGAGGCGACGACACTGAAGCTTTCTTT
TRBD1 | TRBJ2-5 | many | TRBV25-1 | CASSEYSGTGGTFRRDQETQYF | TGTGCCAGCAGTGAATATAGCGGGACAGGGGGGACCTTCCGGAGGGATCAAGAGACCCAGTACTTC
NA | TRBJ1-1 | NA | TRBV12-3/TRBV12-4 | CASSSPGRMNTEAFF | TGTGCCAGCAGTTCGCCGGGACGGATGAACACTGAAGCTTTCTTT
NA | TRBJ2-4 | many | TRBV20-1 | CSARAVGGKNIQYF | TGCAGTGCTAGAGCCGTTGGCGGAAAAAACATTCAGTACTTC
TRBD2 | TRBJ2-7 | few | TRBV7-2 | CASSRDSSGTFGGQYF | TGTGCCAGCAGCCGAGACAGTAGCGGGACCTTCGGGGGGCAGTACTTC
TRBD1 | TRBJ1-5 | few | TRBV20-1 | CSARTGPTSQPQHF | TGCAGTGCTAGGACAGGGCCGACGAGTCAGCCCCAGCATTTT
TRBD2 | TRBJ2-3 | many | TRBV6-5 | CASSFSSGRTDTQYF | TGTGCCAGCAGTTTCTCTAGCGGGAGGACAGATACGCAGTATTTT
TRBD2 | TRBJ2-7 | few | TRBV5-1 | CASKSGAESPYEQYF | TGCGCCAGTAAAAGCGGGGCAGAGAGTCCCTACGAGCAGTACTTC
TRBD1 | TRBJ2-7 | few | TRBV28 | CASSLPGQGNEQYF | TGTGCCAGCAGTCTACCGGGACAGGGAAACGAGCAGTACTTC
TRBD1 | TRBJ1-3 | NA | TRBV6-1 | CASSPWTGSSGNTIYF | TGTGCCAGCAGTCCCTGGACAGGGAGCTCTGGAAACACCATATATTTT
TRBD1 | TRBJ2-1 | few | TRBV9 | CASSFGQGAGNEQFF | TGTGCCAGCAGCTTCGGACAGGGGGCTGGGAATGAGCAGTTCTTC
NA | TRBJ1-1 | many | TRBV7-2 | CASSITGNTEAFF | TGTGCCAGCAGCATCACAGGGAACACTGAAGCTTTCTTT
NA | TRBJ1-1 | few | TRBV7-8 | CASSHLNTEAFF | TGTGCCAGCAGCCACTTGAACACTGAAGCTTTCTTT
TRBD2 | TRBJ2-1 | few | TRBV2 | CASRESPGLAPDEQFF | TGTGCCAGCAGAGAATCTCCTGGACTAGCGCCGGATGAGCAGTTCTTC
TRBD1 | TRBJ2-1 | few | TRBV7-2 | CASSLATGVGDEQFF | TGTGCCAGCAGCTTAGCGACAGGGGTCGGCGATGAGCAGTTCTTC
TRBD2 | TRBJ2-1 | many | TRBV6-5 | CASSTPPSGSNSYNEQFF | TGTGCCAGCAGTACCCCCCCTAGCGGGAGTAATTCCTACAATGAGCAGTTCTTC
NA | TRBJ2-3 | NA | TRBV2 | CASSVDRWGTDTQYF | TGTGCCAGCAGTGTGGACCGCTGGGGCACAGATACGCAGTATTTT
NA | TRBJ2-1 | many | TRBV29-1 | CSVRYHDIPYNEQFF | TGCAGCGTTCGATACCACGACATACCTTACAATGAGCAGTTCTTC
NA | TRBJ2-3 | NA | TRBV6-2/TRBV6-3 | CASSTGTPRGRQYF | TGTGCCAGCAGTACCGGGACCCCACGGGGTCGGCAGTATTTT
NA | TRBJ1-1 | many | TRBV9 | CASSVGGDTEAFF | TGTGCCAGCAGCGTAGGGGGGGACACTGAAGCTTTCTTT
NA | TRBJ2-5 | few | TRBV7-2 | CASSPAATETQYF | TGTGCCAGCAGCCCTGCGGCGACAGAGACCCAGTACTTC
NA | TRBJ2-3 | NA | TRBV28 | CASSLWGEGTDTQYF | TGTGCCAGCAGTTTATGGGGGGAGGGCACAGATACGCAGTATTTT
TRBD2 | TRBJ2-7 | many | TRBV5-1 | CASSLGTSGYEQYF | TGTGCCAGCAGCTTAGGGACTAGCGGGTACGAGCAGTACTTC